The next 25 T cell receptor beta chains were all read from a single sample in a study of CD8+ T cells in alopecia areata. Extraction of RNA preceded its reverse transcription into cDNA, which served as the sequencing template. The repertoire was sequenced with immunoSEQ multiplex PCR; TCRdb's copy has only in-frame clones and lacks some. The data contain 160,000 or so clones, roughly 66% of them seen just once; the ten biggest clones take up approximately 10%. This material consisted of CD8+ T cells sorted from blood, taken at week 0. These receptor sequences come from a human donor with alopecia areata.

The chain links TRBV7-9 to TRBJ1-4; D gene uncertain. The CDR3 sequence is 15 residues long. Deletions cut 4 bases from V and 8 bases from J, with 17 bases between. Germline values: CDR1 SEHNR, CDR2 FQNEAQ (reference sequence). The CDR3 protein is CASSSRPEEGEKLFF. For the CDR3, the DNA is TGTGCCAGCAGCTCGAGACCGGAGGAAGGGGAAAAACTGTTTTTT. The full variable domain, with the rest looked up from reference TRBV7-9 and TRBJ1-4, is DTGVSQNPRHKITKRGQNVTFRCDPISEHNRLYWYRQTLGQGPEFLTYFQNEAQLEKSRLLSDRFSAERPKGSFSTLEIQRTEQGDSAMYLCASSSRPEEGEKLFFGSGTQLSVL.

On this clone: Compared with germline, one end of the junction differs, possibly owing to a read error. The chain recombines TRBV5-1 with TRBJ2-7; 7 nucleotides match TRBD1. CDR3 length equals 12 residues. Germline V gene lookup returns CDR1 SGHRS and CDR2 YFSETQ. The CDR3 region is CASSLGDSTMDF. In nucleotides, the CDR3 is TGCGCCAGCAGCTTGGGGGACAGTACCATGGACTTC.

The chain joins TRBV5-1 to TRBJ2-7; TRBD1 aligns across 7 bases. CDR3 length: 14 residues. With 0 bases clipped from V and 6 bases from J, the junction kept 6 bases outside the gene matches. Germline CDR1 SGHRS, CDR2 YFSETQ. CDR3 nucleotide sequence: TGCGCCAGCAGCTTGGGACAGGGTCTTGTCGAGCAGTACTTC. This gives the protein CASSLGQGLVEQYF.

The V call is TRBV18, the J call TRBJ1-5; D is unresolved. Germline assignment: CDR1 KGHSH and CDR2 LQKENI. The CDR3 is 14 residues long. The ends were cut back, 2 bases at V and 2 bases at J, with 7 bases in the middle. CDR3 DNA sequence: TGTGCCAGCTCACCAGGGGATGGCAATCAGCCCCAGCATTTT. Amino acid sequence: CASSPGDGNQPQHF.

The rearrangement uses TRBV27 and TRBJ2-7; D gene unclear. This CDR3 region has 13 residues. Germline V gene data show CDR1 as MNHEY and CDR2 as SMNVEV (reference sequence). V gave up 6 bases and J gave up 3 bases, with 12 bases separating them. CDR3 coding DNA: TGTGCCAGCAGCCCCCCGTCCTTCTACGAGCAGTACTTC. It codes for CASSPPSFYEQYF.

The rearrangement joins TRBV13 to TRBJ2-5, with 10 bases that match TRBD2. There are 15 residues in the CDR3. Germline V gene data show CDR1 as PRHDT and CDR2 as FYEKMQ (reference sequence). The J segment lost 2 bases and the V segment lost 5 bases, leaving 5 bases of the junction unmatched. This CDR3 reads CASSAKRGGQETQYF. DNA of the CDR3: TGTGCCAGCAGCGCGAAGCGGGGGGGGCAAGAGACCCAGTACTTC.

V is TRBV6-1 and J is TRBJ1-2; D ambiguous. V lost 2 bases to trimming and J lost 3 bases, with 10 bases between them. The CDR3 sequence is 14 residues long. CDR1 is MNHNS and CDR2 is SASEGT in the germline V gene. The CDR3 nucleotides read TGTGCCAGCAGTGAACATCCGAGGGACTATGGCTACACCTTC. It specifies CASSEHPRDYGYTF.

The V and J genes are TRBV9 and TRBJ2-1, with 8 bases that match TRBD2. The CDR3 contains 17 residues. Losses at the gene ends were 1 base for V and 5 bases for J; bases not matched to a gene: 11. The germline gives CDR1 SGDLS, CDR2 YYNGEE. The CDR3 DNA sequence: TGTGCCAGCAGCGTACCTTTAGCGGGAAATCCTCACAATGAGCAGTTCTTC. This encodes CASSVPLAGNPHNEQFF.

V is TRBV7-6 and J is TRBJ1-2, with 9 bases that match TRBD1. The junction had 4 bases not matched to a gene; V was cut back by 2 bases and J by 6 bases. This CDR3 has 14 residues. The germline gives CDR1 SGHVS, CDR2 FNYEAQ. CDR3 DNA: TGTGCCAGCAGCTTAACGGGACAGGGAGATGGCTACACCTTC. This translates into CASSLTGQGDGYTF.

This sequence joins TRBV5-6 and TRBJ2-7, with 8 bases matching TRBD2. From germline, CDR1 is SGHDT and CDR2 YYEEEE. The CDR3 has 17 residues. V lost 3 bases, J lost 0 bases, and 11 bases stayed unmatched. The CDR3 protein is CASSSGGWRRTSYEQYF. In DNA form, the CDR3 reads TGTGCCAGCAGCTCGGGAGGGTGGCGCCGTACCTCCTACGAGCAGTACTTC.

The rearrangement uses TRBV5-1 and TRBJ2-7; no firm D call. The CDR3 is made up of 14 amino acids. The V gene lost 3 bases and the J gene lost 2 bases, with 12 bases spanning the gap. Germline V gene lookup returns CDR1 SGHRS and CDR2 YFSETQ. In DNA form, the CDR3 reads TGCGCCAGCAGCTCTGGTGCCGGAACCTACGAGCAGTACTTC. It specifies CASSSGAGTYEQYF.

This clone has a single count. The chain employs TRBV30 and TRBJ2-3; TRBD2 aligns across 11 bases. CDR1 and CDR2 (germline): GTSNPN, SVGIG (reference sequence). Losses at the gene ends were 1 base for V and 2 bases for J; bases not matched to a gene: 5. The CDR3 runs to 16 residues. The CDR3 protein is CAWSGLAGSDTDTQYF. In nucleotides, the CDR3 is TGTGCCTGGAGTGGACTAGCGGGGAGTGACACAGATACGCAGTATTTT.

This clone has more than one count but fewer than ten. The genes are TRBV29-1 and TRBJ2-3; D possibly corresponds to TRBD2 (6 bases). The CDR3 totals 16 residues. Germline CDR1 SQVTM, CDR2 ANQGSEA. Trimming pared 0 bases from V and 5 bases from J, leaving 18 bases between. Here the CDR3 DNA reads TGCAGCGTTGAAGATCCTGGGACTCCCAGAGTAGATACGCAGTATTTT. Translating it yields CSVEDPGTPRVDTQYF.

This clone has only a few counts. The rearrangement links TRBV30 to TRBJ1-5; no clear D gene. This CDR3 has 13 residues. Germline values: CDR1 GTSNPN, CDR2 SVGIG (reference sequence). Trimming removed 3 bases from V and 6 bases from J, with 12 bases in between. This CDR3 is CAWRPIAGQPQHF. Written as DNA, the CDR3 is TGTGCCTGGAGGCCCATCGCGGGTCAGCCCCAGCATTTT.

CDR3 in amino acids: CASSRQTSTDTQYF. The CDR3 DNA sequence: TGTGCCAGCAGCCGGCAGACGAGCACAGATACGCAGTATTTT. The gene calls are TRBV25-1 and TRBJ2-3, with no clear D. Germline V gene lookup returns CDR1 MGHDK and CDR2 SYGVNS. The CDR3 is 14 residues long. The V end was cut by 6 bases, the J end by 0 bases, with 10 bases between.

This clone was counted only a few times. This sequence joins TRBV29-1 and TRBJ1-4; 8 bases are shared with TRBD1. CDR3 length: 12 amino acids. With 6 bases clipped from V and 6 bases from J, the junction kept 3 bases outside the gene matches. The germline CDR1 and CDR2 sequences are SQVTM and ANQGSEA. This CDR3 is CSVGGQDEKLFF. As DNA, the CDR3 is TGCAGCGTGGGGGGACAGGATGAAAAACTGTTTTTT.

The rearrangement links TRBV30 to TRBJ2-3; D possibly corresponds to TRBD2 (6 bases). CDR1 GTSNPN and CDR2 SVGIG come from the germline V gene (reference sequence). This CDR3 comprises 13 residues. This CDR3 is CAANLGAGDTQYF. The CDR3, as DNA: TGTGCTGCCAACTTAGGCGCGGGGGATACGCAGTATTTT.

The CDR3, as DNA: TGTGCCAGTAGTATGGAGGGTTACAATCAGCCCCAGCATTTT. Translated: CASSMEGYNQPQHF. The rearrangement uses TRBV19 and TRBJ1-5; unclear D gene. The CDR3 spans 14 residues. Germline CDR1 LNHDA, CDR2 SQIVND (reference sequence). V was shortened by 3 bases and J by 3 bases, with 9 bases between the two germline ends.

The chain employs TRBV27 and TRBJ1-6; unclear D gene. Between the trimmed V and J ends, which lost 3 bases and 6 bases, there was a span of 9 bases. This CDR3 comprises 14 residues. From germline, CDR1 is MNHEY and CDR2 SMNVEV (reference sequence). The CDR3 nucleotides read TGTGCCAGCAGTTTGGGAACAGCTAATTCACCCCTCCACTTT. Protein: CASSLGTANSPLHF.

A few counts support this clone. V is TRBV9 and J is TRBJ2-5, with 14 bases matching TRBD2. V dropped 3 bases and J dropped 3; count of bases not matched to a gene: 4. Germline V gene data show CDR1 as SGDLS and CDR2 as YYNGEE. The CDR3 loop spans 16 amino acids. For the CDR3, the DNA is TGTGCCAGCAGCGCAGGGACTAGCGGGGGAAAAGAGACCCAGTACTTC. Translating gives CASSAGTSGGKETQYF.

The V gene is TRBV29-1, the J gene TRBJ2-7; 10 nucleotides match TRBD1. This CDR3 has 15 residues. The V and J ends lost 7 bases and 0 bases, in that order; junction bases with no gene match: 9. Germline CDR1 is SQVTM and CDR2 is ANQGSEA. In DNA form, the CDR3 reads TGCAGCGGGAAGAACTGGGACAGGGGCTCCTACGAGCAGTACTTC. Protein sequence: CSGKNWDRGSYEQYF.

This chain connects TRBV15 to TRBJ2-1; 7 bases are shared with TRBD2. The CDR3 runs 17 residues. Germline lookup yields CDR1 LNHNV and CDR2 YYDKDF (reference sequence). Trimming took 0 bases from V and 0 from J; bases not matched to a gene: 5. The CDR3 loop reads CATSRDRGGSSYNEQFF. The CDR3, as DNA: TGTGCCACCAGCAGAGATCGCGGGGGAAGCTCCTACAATGAGCAGTTCTTC.

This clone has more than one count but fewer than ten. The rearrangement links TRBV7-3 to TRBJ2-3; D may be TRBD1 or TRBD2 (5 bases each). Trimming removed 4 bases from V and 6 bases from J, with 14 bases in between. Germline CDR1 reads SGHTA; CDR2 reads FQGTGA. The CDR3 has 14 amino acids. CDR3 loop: CASSSGTLADTQYF. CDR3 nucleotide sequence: TGTGCCAGCAGCTCAGGGACGCTGGCGGATACGCAGTATTTT.

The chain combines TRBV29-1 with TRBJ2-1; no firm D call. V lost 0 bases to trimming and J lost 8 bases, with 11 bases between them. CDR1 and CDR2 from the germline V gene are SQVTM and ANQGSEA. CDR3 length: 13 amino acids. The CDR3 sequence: CSVEDLGLYEQFF. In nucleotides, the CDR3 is TGCAGCGTTGAAGATCTGGGGTTGTATGAGCAGTTCTTC.

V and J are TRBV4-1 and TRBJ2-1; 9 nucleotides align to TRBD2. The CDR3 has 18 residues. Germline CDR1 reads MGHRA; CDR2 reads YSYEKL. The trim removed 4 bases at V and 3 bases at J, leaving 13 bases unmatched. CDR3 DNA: TGCGCCAGCAGCCCCCCGAGGCCGGTAGCGGGGGTCTACAATGAGCAGTTCTTC. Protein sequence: CASSPPRPVAGVYNEQFF.